The 2 T cell receptor beta chains reported below all come from one sample, sequenced in a study of lung T cells in sarcoidosis with Löfgren's syndrome. TCRdb reprocessed the reads via MiXCR and lists one record per CDR3 protein. The repertoire holds 20,000 or so distinct CDR3 sequences, with about 20% as singletons. Sample: CD4+ T cells from PBMCs. The receptors originated from a human donor with sarcoidosis (Löfgren's syndrome or another form), or a control subject (not recorded which).

The chain recombines TRBV10-3 with TRBJ2-3; maybe TRBD2 (6 bases). Germline V gene lookup returns CDR1 ENHRY and CDR2 SYGVKD. V was cut by 6 bases and J by 4 bases, with 14 bases left in between. The CDR3 sequence is 14 residues long. CDR3 sequence: CAIRAGTEADTQYF. The CDR3 DNA reads TGTGCCATCAGGGCGGGGACCGAGGCAGATACGCAGTATTTT.

In its sample, this clonotype is medium-sized (0.01 to 0.1%). J is TRBJ2-3 and V is TRBV7-2; 7 bases line up with TRBD1. The CDR3 length is 13 residues. Looked up from germline, CDR1 is SGHTA and CDR2 is FQGNSA. V shed 9 bases and J 2 bases; nucleotides not matched to a gene: 5. The CDR3: CASQGQITDTQYF. In nucleotides, the CDR3 is TGTGCCAGTCAGGGACAGATCACAGATACGCAGTATTTT.